This TCR beta chain was sequenced for a study of cytomegalovirus exposure and HLA in healthy donors. On the study more broadly: The approximately 110 validation repertoires, a later analysis reported, used the same platform as the 600 to 700 repertoires from the first cohort.

Clones were sequenced by immunoSEQ multiplex PCR, and TCRdb holds only the in-frame ones, with some missing. The profile shows about 360,000 clones, about nine tenths of them singletons. Germline assignment: CDR1 SEHNR and CDR2 FQNEAQ (reference sequence). After removal of 6 bases from V and 11 bases from J, the junction contained 12 bases not matched to a gene. The CDR3 totals 14 residues. The donors were in the approximately 130-subject validation cohort, distinct from the approximately 730-subject first cohort. Specimen: PBMCs. This sequence was found in a woman aged 18 to 35 in good health and CMV-seronegative. The chain recombines TRBV7-9 with TRBJ1-1; TRBD1 matches 10 bases. The DNA for the CDR3 is TGTGCCAGCAGACCTGGACAGGGGGACCTCCAGGCTTTCTTT. Its protein product is CASRPGQGDLQAFF.